The 27 T cell receptor beta chains reported below all come from one sample, sequenced in a study of T cells after posttransplantation cyclophosphamide. Assay: immunoSEQ multiplex PCR; the TCRdb copy retains only in-frame clones and omits some. Among more than 50,000 clones listed, just over 85% were seen once. Sequencing was done on a sample of PBMCs. These receptors all come from a man younger than 45 with a blood cancer, CMV-positive, and with a related stem cell donor.

The chain couples TRBV5-6 to TRBJ2-5; 8 bases line up with TRBD2. Trimming at V came to 1 base and at J to 1 base, leaving 9 bases not matched to a gene. CDR3 length: 17 amino acids. Per the germline V gene, CDR1 is SGHDT and CDR2 is YYEEEE. DNA of the CDR3: TGTGCCAGCAGCTTGTCGGGAGGGAGTGGCAGCCAAGAGACCCAGTACTTC. Translation: CASSLSGGSGSQETQYF.

This clone has only one observation. The V and J genes are TRBV28 and TRBJ2-7; 12 nucleotides agree with TRBD2. The CDR3 sequence is 14 residues long. V lost 5 bases to trimming and J lost 9 bases; unmatched junction nucleotides: 8. Germline V gives CDR1 MDHEN, CDR2 SYDVKM. CDR3 bases: TGTGCCAGCAGTGGTCAGGGACTAGCGGGCGGGCAGTACTTC. This encodes CASSGQGLAGGQYF.

In this sample, this clone turned up a few times. The chain employs TRBV6-1 and TRBJ1-6; a weak D match, TRBD1 (5 bases). The CDR3 has 14 amino acids. Germline CDR1 MNHNS, CDR2 SASEGT. V was shortened by 6 bases and J by 9 bases, with 15 bases between the two germline ends. The CDR3 sequence: CASRSTANASPLHF. The CDR3 DNA sequence: TGTGCCAGCAGATCGACAGCTAACGCTTCACCCCTCCACTTT.

The chain combines TRBV10-3 with TRBJ1-3; the match to TRBD1 covers 7 bases. Germline V lookup: CDR1 ENHRY, CDR2 SYGVKD. The junction had 5 bases not matched to a gene; V was cut back by 8 bases and J by 4 bases. CDR3 size: 13 residues. The CDR3 reads CAIARGQGNTIYF. CDR3 DNA sequence: TGTGCCATCGCGAGGGGGCAGGGAAACACCATATATTTT.

In its sample, this clone was seen a few times. This chain connects TRBV19 to TRBJ1-4, with a weak D call TRBD1 (5 bases). V was pared by 6 bases and J by 8 bases, with 22 bases between. Germline V gene lookup returns CDR1 LNHDA and CDR2 SQIVND (reference sequence). The CDR3 runs 16 residues. CDR3 region: CASSRQGPGHGEKLFF. The CDR3 DNA is TGTGCCAGTAGCCGACAAGGGCCCGGACATGGGGAAAAACTGTTTTTT.

V usage is TRBV11-3 and J usage is TRBJ1-3, with 7 bases aligning to TRBD1. Germline trimming cut 5 bases from V and 2 bases from J; bases unmatched to any gene: 12. The CDR3 loop spans 17 amino acids. CDR1 SGHNT and CDR2 YENEEA come from the germline V gene. The CDR3 region is CASSKTTGTATGNTIYF. For the CDR3, the DNA is TGTGCCAGCAGCAAGACGACCGGGACAGCTACTGGAAACACCATATATTTT.

V gene TRBV4-1 combines with J gene TRBJ2-7, with 10 positions matching TRBD2. After removal of 3 bases from V and 2 bases from J, the junction contained 7 bases not matched to a gene. This CDR3 is built from 16 residues. Germline loops: CDR1 MGHRA, CDR2 YSYEKL. CDR3 nucleotide sequence: TGCGCCAGCAGCCAGGGCCGGACTAGCGGAACCTACGAGCAGTACTTC. Translating gives CASSQGRTSGTYEQYF.

The chain links TRBV5-5 to TRBJ2-3, with 10 bases lining up with TRBD1. This CDR3 spans 15 amino acids. Germline V gene sequence: CDR1 SGHKS, CDR2 YYEKEE (reference sequence). V gave up 4 bases and J gave up 3 bases; unmatched junction bases: 5. The CDR3: CASSLRQGATDTQYF. CDR3 sequence (DNA): TGTGCCAGCAGCCTCAGACAGGGGGCAACAGATACGCAGTATTTT.

V and J are TRBV27 and TRBJ1-1, with D possibly TRBD1 on 5 matching bases. The CDR3 runs to 13 residues. Germline V lookup: CDR1 MNHEY, CDR2 SMNVEV (reference sequence). The ends were cut back, 2 bases at V and 4 bases at J, with 8 bases in the middle. The CDR3 is CASSLQGGTEAFF. The CDR3 bases are TGTGCCAGCAGTTTACAGGGAGGCACTGAAGCTTTCTTT.

The rearrangement joins TRBV5-6 to TRBJ2-1, with 7 bases lining up with TRBD1. The V and J ends lost 2 bases and 7 bases, in that order; junction bases with no gene match: 6. Germline V lookup: CDR1 SGHDT, CDR2 YYEEEE. The CDR3 loop spans 14 amino acids. The CDR3 nucleotides read TGTGCCAGCAGCTTCCCCGACAGGGTAAATGAGCAGTTCTTC. This codes for CASSFPDRVNEQFF.

V and J are TRBV11-2 and TRBJ2-3; D call uncertain. The germline V gene encodes CDR1 SGHAT and CDR2 FQNNGV. The CDR3 loop spans 12 amino acids. The germline V and J ends were trimmed by 5 bases and 6 bases, with 9 bases remaining between them. As DNA, the CDR3 is TGTGCCAGCAGCGCGCGGTTGGATACGCAGTATTTT. Its translation: CASSARLDTQYF.

The gene calls are TRBV6-4 and TRBJ2-3; 11 nucleotides match TRBD2. This CDR3 comprises 15 residues. Looked up from germline, CDR1 is MRHNA and CDR2 is SNTAGT. The ends lost 5 bases at V and 2 bases at J; junction bases unmatched: 3. The CDR3 bases are TGTGCCAGCAGTACTAGCGGGGGACCCACAGATACGCAGTATTTT. Residues: CASSTSGGPTDTQYF.

The chain is built from TRBV4-1 and TRBJ1-3, with 7 bases aligning to TRBD1. The junction had 1 base not matched to a gene; V was cut back by 2 bases and J by 0 bases. CDR1 is MGHRA and CDR2 is YSYEKL in the germline V gene. The CDR3 sequence is 15 residues long. The CDR3 sequence is CASSQRDSSGNTIYF. The CDR3, as DNA: TGCGCCAGCAGCCAAAGGGACAGCTCTGGAAACACCATATATTTT.

The chain combines TRBV5-1 with TRBJ2-3, with D possibly being TRBD1 (5 bases). CDR3 size: 13 residues. The ends were cut back, 2 bases at V and 1 base at J, with 5 bases in the middle. Looked up from germline, CDR1 is SGHRS and CDR2 is YFSETQ. CDR3 residues: CASSLQGTDTQYF. The CDR3 nucleotides read TGCGCCAGCAGCTTACAGGGCACAGATACGCAGTATTTT.

The CDR3 loop is CASSPGTGYSEQYF. The CDR3 nucleotides read TGTGCCAGCAGCCCCGGGACAGGGTACAGCGAGCAGTACTTC. The gene calls are TRBV5-5 and TRBJ2-7, with 9 bases fitting TRBD1. The V gene's germline CDR1 is SGHKS and CDR2 YYEKEE (reference sequence). There are 14 residues in the CDR3. J was trimmed by 6 bases and V by 4 bases; bases with no gene match: 8.

The chain recombines TRBV7-9 with TRBJ1-1; 7 nucleotides align to TRBD1. CDR1 is SEHNR and CDR2 is FQNEAQ in the germline V gene (reference sequence). The CDR3 runs to 15 residues. V dropped 5 bases and J dropped 2; count of bases not matched to a gene: 8. The CDR3 reads CASSADGTVNTEAFF. Written as DNA, the CDR3 is TGTGCCAGCAGCGCAGATGGGACAGTAAACACTGAAGCTTTCTTT.

This sequence joins TRBV11-2 and TRBJ1-3, with TRBD1 identical over 7 bases. Trimming at V came to 5 bases and at J to 4 bases, leaving 11 bases not matched to a gene. Germline-derived CDR1 and CDR2 are SGHAT and FQNNGV. The CDR3 covers 16 residues. The CDR3 bases are TGTGCCAGCAGCCGGGGGACAGTTCAAAAGGGAAACACCATATATTTT. Residues: CASSRGTVQKGNTIYF.

The chain couples TRBV13 to TRBJ2-5, with 10 bases identical to TRBD2. Gene TRBJ2-7 matches the end of the DNA better, so the J call may be wrong. There are 15 residues in the CDR3. Germline V gene sequence: CDR1 PRHDT, CDR2 FYEKMQ (reference sequence). CDR3 sequence reads: CASSPTGTSDNEQYF. Here the CDR3 DNA reads TGTGCCAGCAGCCCCACGGGGACTAGCGACAACGAGCAGTACTTC.

This sequence joins TRBV11-1 and TRBJ2-1; 10 bases are shared with TRBD1. Germline CDR1 and CDR2: SGHAT and FQDESV (reference sequence). Losses at the gene ends were 8 bases for V and 4 bases for J; bases not matched to a gene: 14. This CDR3 has 17 residues. The CDR3 protein is CASENNWDRGMYNEQFF. As DNA, the CDR3 is TGTGCCAGCGAAAACAATTGGGACAGGGGTATGTACAATGAGCAGTTCTTC.

Worth noting for this clone: The junction does not match germline at one end; this may be a read error. The chain employs TRBV29-1 and TRBJ1-2, with TRBD1 matching 8 bases. The CDR3 runs 15 residues. CDR1 and CDR2 (germline): SQVTM, ANQGSEA. CDR3 nucleotide sequence: TGCAGCGTCGAAGGGACAGGATGGTCTGGCTATGGCTACACCTTC. It encodes CSVEGTGWSGYGYTF. Full variable domain (remainder filled in from reference TRBV29-1 and TRBJ1-2): SAVISQKPSRDICQRGTSLTIQCQVDSQVTMMFWYRQQPGQSLTLIATANQGSEATYESGFVIDKFPISRPNLTFSTLTVSNMSPEDSSIYLCSVEGTGWSGYGYTFGSGTRLTVV.

The chain links TRBV6-4 to TRBJ1-2, with D uncertain. The CDR3 is 12 amino acids. The V end was cut by 7 bases, the J end by 1 base, with 7 bases between. The germline V gene encodes CDR1 MRHNA and CDR2 SNTAGT. The CDR3 region has the DNA TGTGCCAGCACTACGAGTAACTATGGCTACACCTTC. Translating it yields CASTTSNYGYTF.

J is TRBJ2-7 and V is TRBV2; 8 bases map to TRBD2. Unmatched junction bases numbered 16, after V lost 6 bases and J lost 0 bases. The CDR3 contains 18 residues. In germline, CDR1 is SNHLY, CDR2 FYNNEI. Here the CDR3 DNA reads TGTGCCAGCAGCGAACGGGTATTTGCGGGAGGAAGCTCCTACGAGCAGTACTTC. Translation: CASSERVFAGGSSYEQYF.

The V gene is TRBV2, the J gene TRBJ1-3; the D gene is possibly TRBD1 (6 bases). The CDR3 is 16 residues long. V lost 5 bases to trimming and J lost 1 base, with 15 bases between them. Germline lookup yields CDR1 SNHLY and CDR2 FYNNEI. CDR3 coding DNA: TGTGCCAGCAGTTCTCAGACAGGTTTATCTGGAAACACCATATATTTT. Residues: CASSSQTGLSGNTIYF.

V usage is TRBV19 and J usage is TRBJ2-7; the match to TRBD1 covers 9 bases. J lost 1 base, V lost 8 bases, and 9 bases had no gene match. CDR1 is LNHDA, CDR2 SQIVND, per germline (reference sequence). The CDR3 is 15 residues long. The CDR3 loop is CASAGQGHGSYEQYF. The CDR3 DNA follows: TGTGCCAGTGCCGGACAGGGGCACGGGTCCTACGAGCAGTACTTC.

The rearrangement joins TRBV5-1 to TRBJ2-1, with D uncertain. CDR1 SGHRS and CDR2 YFSETQ come from the germline V gene. Trimming took off 0 bases at V and 6 bases at J, with 7 bases between the two ends. This CDR3 comprises 13 residues. The CDR3 coding sequence is TGCGCCAGCAGCTTGGCGGGTGGCAATGAGCAGTTCTTC. The encoded protein is CASSLAGGNEQFF.

This clone has just a few counts. The CDR3 sequence is CASSLARGGSPNEQFF. For the CDR3, the DNA is TGTGCCAGCAGCCTTGCTAGGGGGGGGTCTCCGAACGAGCAGTTCTTC. V usage is TRBV11-2 and J usage is TRBJ2-1; possible D gene TRBD2, 7 bases. The germline V gene encodes CDR1 SGHAT and CDR2 FQNNGV. V lost 5 bases and J lost 10, with 24 bases in between. This CDR3 region has 16 residues.

CDR3: CASRATDRGVGELFF. The CDR3 DNA follows: TGTGCCAGCAGGGCGACGGACAGGGGTGTCGGGGAGCTGTTTTTT. V is TRBV6-5 and J is TRBJ2-2, with 9 bases that match TRBD1. V shed 6 bases and J 7 bases; nucleotides not matched to a gene: 9. CDR1 is MNHEY and CDR2 is SVGAGI in the germline V gene. The CDR3 totals 15 residues.